This T cell receptor beta chain was documented in a study of regulatory T cells in long-lasting Graves disease listed by TCRdb under 2021. Describing the broader study: Antithyroid drugs had been taken for less than 3 months by newly diagnosed Graves' disease patients. Peripheral blood TCR sequencing and RNA sequencing compared persistent Graves' disease patients with newly diagnosed Graves' disease patients. The study took place in China and was registered as a clinical trial. A total of about 33 samples underwent TCR sequencing: about 13 from persistent and 20 from newly diagnosed Graves' disease patients.

From the cysteine up to the phenylalanine, the CDR3 has a length of 15 residues. The sequence is cut down to CDR3 DNA, 45 bases in frame from base 1. The germline V gene (reference sequence) yields SEHNR for CDR1 and FQNEAQ for CDR2. V is clipped by 1 base and J by 2 bases, and the sequence between their germline boundaries is 9 bases long. This clonotype showed up many times. Its antigen is unknown. No quality values exist for individual bases; no much larger clone is one base distant. Reading the label with the study, this specimen's time point is: newly diagnosed GD, antithyroid drugs for less than 3 months. For both TCR sequencing and RNA sequencing, RNA was extracted from PBMCs in TRIzol. Graves' disease was diagnosed according to American Thyroid Association guidelines. Patients for the study were recruited at an endocrinology department in Xi'an, China. Each patient gave approximately 10 milliliters of peripheral blood, collected in an EDTA anticoagulant tube. PBMCs were isolated by Ficoll Paque Plus density gradient separation without further T cell sorting. RNA quality was checked with an Agilent 2100 Bioanalyzer and agarose gel, and concentration with a NanoDrop 2000.

General findings and caveats noted by the study authors: The authors acknowledged the small sample size as a limitation that may reduce accuracy. Only the TCR beta chain was sequenced and analyzed. The study examined only peripheral blood because the primary lesion, thyroid tissue, could not be accessed. A larger number of public clonotypes was shared among persistent patients (approximately 2,600) than among newly diagnosed patients (around 890). Persistent disease showed preferential use of TRBV28, TRBJ1-2 and TRBJ2-5, whereas newly diagnosed disease favored TRBV20-1 and TRBJ2-1. Persistent Graves' disease patients showed lower TCR Shannon entropy and fewer highly expanded clones than newly diagnosed patients, suggesting clonal expansion.

Library preparation used multiplex PCR. The reads were generated on an Illumina HiSeq 4000. To build TCR beta libraries, CDR3 regions were amplified by Arm-PCR using iRepertoire HTBI primers. Gel purification was performed on PCR products prior to sequencing. In the source study's methods: Gene usage analysis of CDR3 amino acid clonotypes relied on the 60 to 65 TRBV and about 15 TRBJ segments identified across samples. COPE and FqMerger were used to merge filtered high-quality paired reads into contigs. BLAST was used to align contigs to IMGT TRBV, TRBD and TRBJ reference genes, with CDR3 defined following IMGT. Any clonotype with a frequency above 0.1% was classified as a highly expanded clone. Shannon entropy was used to measure repertoire diversity, and the Gini coefficient was used to measure V-J evenness. Public clonotypes were defined as clonotypes shared by more than one individual. TCRdb reprocessed the public reads (quality trimming at Q25 with fastp, clone calling with MiXCR) and kept in-frame beta chains. Each entry merges the rows of one CDR3 protein and shows their most common DNA and genes. None of the V and J calls come from the authors' own analysis; TCRdb made them. Within this sample are about 460,000 distinct CDR3 sequences, with 11% to 15% of them counted one time only. Of the sample, around a sixth is held by the ten largest clones.

These same data were also listed under a study on T cells in Graves' hyperthyroidism and ophthalmopathy. The second study's authors report: Graves' hyperthyroidism was defined as stable when no progression to ophthalmopathy occurred over 18 months of follow-up. The hyperthyroidism patients were between 18 and 65 years old and newly diagnosed, with a disease duration of less than 2 months. Patients with uncontrolled infections, other autoimmune diseases, pregnancy or lactation were excluded. Clinical symptoms, serum thyroxine and TRAb, thyroid ultrasound, and orbital computed tomography formed the basis for the diagnoses. For the first round of RT-PCR on the TCR CDR3, the HTBI primer set was used together with the Qiagen OneStep RT-PCR kit. Most expanded thyroid clonotypes (frequency above 0.001) were also found in blood, which suggests that blood repertoires may mirror thyroid immune responses. A model built on a 13 V-J signature distinguished ophthalmopathy from stable hyperthyroidism, reaching 85% to 90% sensitivity and under 84% specificity in cross-validation and 80%/75% in testing. In validation, progression to ophthalmopathy was predicted by the model with roughly 71% sensitivity and 72.22% specificity, a median of approximately 6.5 months before onset. TCR V-J signatures able to tell the groups apart were searched for in a discovery cohort of 90 to 100 patients, of whom more than 40 had Graves' ophthalmopathy and 55 to 65 had stable Graves' hyperthyroidism. An independent validation cohort of 18 to 20 hyperthyroidism patients and approximately 16 patients who later progressed to ophthalmopathy tested prospective prediction of ophthalmopathy. For training and testing, the 100 or so patients in the discovery cohort were randomly divided in a 7:3 ratio. The study also compared thyroid tissue and blood T-cell repertoires from roughly six Graves' hyperthyroidism patients. After blood sampling, hyperthyroidism patients were treated with methimazole at a starting dose of 30 mg daily, and ophthalmopathy patients were treated with high-dose intravenous methylprednisolone. A second multiplex PCR round built the libraries, followed by size selection and purification. Paired-end sequencing of the libraries was performed with 100 bp reads on an Illumina HiSeq2000. SOAPnuke was used to process the raw data, throwing out any read that contained adapters or uncalled bases, had a mean Phred below 15, or lacked an exact constant-primer or identifier match. High-quality paired reads were merged with COPE v1.2.5, and unique nucleotide sequences were defined as clonotypes. Clonotypes were aligned to IMGT TRBV, TRBD and TRBJ reference segments using MiTCR v1.1. Only V-J combinations with frequency above 0.0001, covering about 99% of repertoires, were analysed. The TCS score was defined as F50 (clonal expansion) divided by E x V (chaos), with BLOSUM62-based TCRdist calculated between CDR3 peptides within each V-J. Welch's t-statistics and random forest reduced roughly 500 V-J features to around 14, which were used in a naive Bayes classifier (R e1071). No statistical method was used to fix the sample size in advance, and group allocation was not hidden from the investigators. The paper describes TCR Vbeta CDR3 sequencing of 130 to 150 peripheral blood samples, made up of about 41 ophthalmopathy patients, roughly 72 hyperthyroidism patients and 17 progressor patients.

The specimen was peripheral blood mononuclear cells (PBMCs), collected at new diagnosis, from a patient treated with antithyroid drugs. The V and J genes are TRBV7-9 and TRBJ2-1; the D gene could be TRBD1 or TRBD2, each one agreeing over 5 bases. The TCR was taken from a woman in her forties or fifties with Graves disease. Donor details come from another sample of the same person, matched by shared clones. The CDR3 sequence is CASSLDGTPYNEQFF. The nucleotides read TGTGCCAGCAGCTTAGACGGGACCCCCTACAATGAGCAGTTCTTC.